This T cell receptor beta chain was recovered during a study of cytomegalovirus exposure and HLA in healthy donors. The PCR employed 60 Vbeta primers together with 13 Jbeta primers. Sequenced by immunoSEQ multiplex PCR; TCRdb stores in-frame clones only, minus some. This sample's table has about 130,000 clones. CDR1 and CDR2 from the germline V gene are SGHTA and FQGTGA. This CDR3 has 16 residues. Trimming at V came to 5 bases and at J to 1 base, leaving 2 bases not matched to a gene. The V and J genes are TRBV7-3 and TRBJ2-3; 14 nucleotides align to TRBD2. The sequencing sample was made of PBMCs. The sequence was collected from a middle-aged woman in good health and CMV-seronegative. This CDR3 reads CASSTTSGGGTDTQYF. The CDR3 DNA is TGTGCCAGCAGCACGACTAGCGGGGGGGGCACAGATACGCAGTATTTT.